This T cell receptor (beta chain) was sequenced for a study of T cells in Graves' hyperthyroidism and ophthalmopathy. This clonotype was recorded a few times. Its antigen is as yet unknown. Notes on the study in general: Median prediction lead before ophthalmopathy onset was 5 to 7 months with the model. In the blood, most expanded thyroid clonotypes above 0.001 appeared as well.

Reasons for excluding patients were uncontrolled infection, other autoimmune disease, pregnancy or lactation. Orbital computed tomography, thyroid ultrasound, serum thyroxine and TRAb, and clinical symptoms together informed the diagnoses. CDR3 size: 15 residues. V dropped 2 bases and J dropped 5 bases, with 15 bases sitting between them. Germline CDR1 and CDR2: MGHRA and YSYEKL. RNA transcripts gave rise to amplified TCR beta CDR3 regions. HTBI primers drove first-round RT-PCR of the TCR CDR3. TCRdb used MiXCR to reprocess the multiplex PCR reads, holding one entry per CDR3 protein. The table has 730,000 or so distinct CDR3 sequences, around 19% seen once.

The J gene is TRBJ1-1, the V gene TRBV4-1; D is perhaps TRBD1 (5 bases). Source material: blood. The source is a woman between 45 and 65 years old with Graves' hyperthyroidism that later progressed to Graves' ophthalmopathy. DNA for the CDR3: TGCGCCAGCAGCCAACCCGGGACCGCTTTAACTGAAGCTTTCTTT. It yields the protein CASSQPGTALTEAFF.